Shown below are 30 T cell receptor beta chains from a single sample sequenced in a study of blood T cells in healthy people across ages. Primers used in a second PCR of about 6 to 11 cycles were a sample-barcoded 5' primer and a J-beta primer mix. TCRdb re-analysed the 5' RACE reads in MiXCR, keeping a single row per CDR3 protein. This sample yields approximately 1,100,000 distinct CDR3 sequences, of which 40% to 50% are seen a single time; about 20% belongs to the top ten. The sequenced sample was blood. The receptors come from a woman between 55 and 75 years old in good health.

This clonotype was found a few times. CDR3 nucleotide sequence: TGCGCCAGCAGCTTCGCGGGAGCCCAAGAGACCCAGTACTTC. It encodes CASSFAGAQETQYF. The J gene is TRBJ2-5, the V gene TRBV5-1, with TRBD2 matching over 7 bases. V lost 2 bases, J lost 1 base, and 2 bases stayed unmatched. From germline, CDR1 is SGHRS and CDR2 YFSETQ. The CDR3 covers 14 residues.

This chain links TRBV14 with TRBJ1-1; 9 bases are a match to TRBD1. Per the germline V gene, CDR1 is SGHDN and CDR2 is FVKESK. J lost 11 bases, V lost 4 bases, and 8 bases had no gene match. The CDR3 spans 13 residues. This chain's CDR3 is CASSPTGGVGAFF. The DNA for the CDR3 is TGTGCCAGCAGCCCTACAGGGGGCGTAGGGGCTTTCTTT.

The gene calls are TRBV6-6 and TRBJ2-1, with D possibly matching TRBD2 (5 bases). Germline V CDR1 and CDR2: MNHNY, SVGAGI (reference sequence). The CDR3 is made up of 12 amino acids. With 4 bases removed from V and 12 bases from J, the gap between germline ends came to 13 bases. CDR3 in DNA: TGTGCCAGCAGTTCCTGGGGAGAACCGCAGTTCTTC. Translated: CASSSWGEPQFF.

The rearrangement joins TRBV7-2 to TRBJ2-7; TRBD2 aligns across 9 bases. This CDR3 contains 18 residues. Germline assignment: CDR1 SGHTA and CDR2 FQGNSA. The trim removed 2 bases at V and 3 bases at J, leaving 14 bases unmatched. The CDR3, as DNA: TGTGCCAGCAGCTTATTATTGGCGGGAGGGCCCGAGCGCTACGAGCAGTACTTC. Translated: CASSLLLAGGPERYEQYF.

This chain connects TRBV6-2 or TRBV6-3 to TRBJ2-1; tentatively, D is TRBD1 (6 bases). In germline, CDR1 is MNHEY, CDR2 SVGEGT. Trimming removed 2 bases from V and 10 bases from J, with 9 bases in between. This CDR3 contains 12 residues. CDR3 in amino acids: CASSYGGLEQFF. Here the CDR3 DNA reads TGTGCCAGCAGTTACGGGGGCTTAGAGCAGTTCTTC.

CDR3 nucleotides: TGTGCCAGCAGCACAACTAGATCCGGGGAGCTGTTTTTT. Protein: CASSTTRSGELFF. This chain uses TRBV7-8 with TRBJ2-2; perhaps TRBD2 as D (5 bases). The CDR3 runs to 13 residues. Deletions cut 5 bases from V and 6 bases from J, with 10 bases between. Germline CDR1 SGHVS, CDR2 FQNEAQ.

The chain joins TRBV6-4 to TRBJ2-1; 11 positions match TRBD2. The V gene's germline CDR1 is MRHNA and CDR2 SNTAGT. The junction had 6 bases not matched to a gene; V was cut back by 5 bases and J by 6 bases. The CDR3 spans 15 residues. The CDR3 region is CASSILAGDINEQFF. In DNA form, the CDR3 reads TGTGCCAGCAGTATACTAGCGGGAGATATCAATGAGCAGTTCTTC.

In this sample, this clonotype turned up many times. The rearrangement uses TRBV3-1 and TRBJ2-2; D not resolved. Germline CDR1 LGHDT, CDR2 YNNKEL (reference sequence). The CDR3 contains 12 residues. The V end lost 3 bases, the J end lost 1 base, and 0 bases lay between the germline ends. CDR3 in DNA: TGTGCCAGCAGCCAGAACACCGGGGAGCTGTTTTTT. Its translation: CASSQNTGELFF.

The V and J genes are TRBV3-1 and TRBJ2-4; a weak D match, TRBD1 (5 bases). Near its end, the DNA agrees better with TRBJ2-7, so the J call may be wrong. CDR1 LGHDT and CDR2 YNNKEL come from the germline V gene (reference sequence). The CDR3 is 14 amino acids. CDR3 nucleotide sequence: TGTGCCAGCAGCCCCCGGGTAGGGGTCTACGAGCAGTACTTC. Translated: CASSPRVGVYEQYF.

The J gene is TRBJ1-1, the V gene TRBV20-1; 7 bases agree with TRBD1. Losses at the gene ends were 0 bases for V and 11 bases for J; bases not matched to a gene: 3. Germline lookup yields CDR1 DFQATT and CDR2 SNEGSKA (reference sequence). This CDR3 has 11 residues. The DNA for the CDR3 is TGCAGTGCTAGAGAAACAGGGGAGGCTTTCTTT. This sequence encodes CSARETGEAFF.

There are a few counts of this clonotype. This chain connects TRBV20-1 to TRBJ2-7; D perhaps matches TRBD2 (6 bases). From germline, CDR1 is DFQATT and CDR2 SNEGSKA (reference sequence). The V and J ends lost 5 bases and 2 bases respectively, with 13 bases between them. The CDR3 spans 13 residues. For the CDR3, the DNA is TGCAGTGCTGTTTTGGGGGGAACCTACGAGCAGTACTTC. It is translated as CSAVLGGTYEQYF.

This clonotype was counted only a few times. The genes are TRBV7-6 and TRBJ2-2, with 8 bases identical to TRBD1. V dropped 2 bases and J dropped 0; count of bases not matched to a gene: 2. CDR1 SGHVS and CDR2 FNYEAQ come from the germline V gene. CDR3 length: 16 residues. Here the CDR3 DNA reads TGTGCCAGCAGCTTATGGGGACAGGCGAACACCGGGGAGCTGTTTTTT. This sequence encodes CASSLWGQANTGELFF.

This clonotype was seen a few times. The chain employs TRBV6-2 or TRBV6-3 and TRBJ2-5; TRBD1 aligns across 9 bases. There are 15 residues in the CDR3. Germline V gene sequence: CDR1 MNHEY, CDR2 SVGEGT. The V gene end was trimmed by 7 bases and the J gene end by 11 bases; junction bases not matched to a gene: 17. CDR3 region: CASTRQGQGLSEQYF. The CDR3 coding sequence is TGTGCCAGCACCCGCCAGGGACAGGGTTTGTCGGAGCAGTACTTC.

This clonotype was counted a few times. DNA of the CDR3: TGCAGTGTTTCAACGTTACCGGGAGACACCTACGAGCAGTACTTC. Protein: CSVSTLPGDTYEQYF. This rearrangement joins TRBV20-1 to TRBJ2-7; a weak D match, TRBD2 (6 bases). Trimming stripped 7 bases from V and 2 bases from J, with 21 bases between. This CDR3 has 15 amino acids. Germline assignment: CDR1 DFQATT and CDR2 SNEGSKA (reference sequence).

This clonotype has more than one count but fewer than ten. The J gene is TRBJ2-1, the V gene TRBV20-1, with D unclear. V dropped 6 bases and J dropped 6 bases, with 21 bases sitting between them. This CDR3 spans 15 amino acids. Germline assignment: CDR1 DFQATT and CDR2 SNEGSKA (reference sequence). Written as DNA, the CDR3 is TGCAGTGCCATGGGGATGTGGGCCCCTAGCAATGAGCAGTTCTTC. Protein: CSAMGMWAPSNEQFF.

J is TRBJ2-3 and V is TRBV29-1; no clear D. The CDR3 contains 12 residues. Germline CDR1 SQVTM, CDR2 ANQGSEA. V was clipped by 4 bases and J by 0 bases, with 5 bases between them. The CDR3 loop reads CSVADSTDTQYF. The CDR3 DNA is TGCAGCGTTGCCGACAGCACAGATACGCAGTATTTT.

Only a few counts were recorded for this clonotype. The chain is built from TRBV9 and TRBJ2-5; 7 positions match TRBD1. The trim removed 0 bases at V and 5 bases at J, leaving 10 bases unmatched. The CDR3 covers 16 residues. Germline values: CDR1 SGDLS, CDR2 YYNGEE. CDR3 in DNA: TGTGCCAGCAGCGTAGGGGGATTGAGGGGGCTCGAGACCCAGTACTTC. Translation: CASSVGGLRGLETQYF. The entire variable domain, with the rest obtained from reference TRBV9 and TRBJ2-5, is as follows: DSGVTQTPKHLITATGQRVTLRCSPRSGDLSVYWYQQSLDQGLQFLIQYYNGEERAKGNILERFSAQQFPDLHSELNLSSLELGDSALYFCASSVGGLRGLETQYFGPGTRLLVL.

As for this clonotype: At one end, the junction sequence differs from germline, possibly due to a read error. The chain carries TRBV2 and TRBJ2-1; 12 bases map to TRBD2. In germline, CDR1 is SNHLY, CDR2 FYNNEI. The CDR3 consists of 16 residues. DNA for the CDR3: TGTGCCAGCAGGGAAGCTAGCGGGAGGGCTGCTAATGAGCAGTTCTTC. Translating gives CASREASGRAANEQFF. The complete variable domain, with remaining parts taken from reference TRBV2 and TRBJ2-1, reads EPEVTQTPSHQVTQMGQEVILRCVPISNHLYFYWYRQILGQKVEFLVSFYNNEISEKSEIFDDQFSVERPDGSNFTLKIRSTKLEDSAMYFCASREASGRAANEQFFGPGTRLTVL.

This clonotype came up a few times. The chain couples TRBV19 to TRBJ2-7; a possible D gene is TRBD2 (5 bases). This CDR3 has 13 residues. The V gene lost 3 bases and the J gene lost 5 bases, with 11 bases spanning the gap. The germline V gene has CDR1 LNHDA and CDR2 SQIVND (reference sequence). CDR3 residues: CASSISWGDEQYF. The CDR3 region has the DNA TGTGCCAGTAGTATCTCCTGGGGAGACGAGCAGTACTTC.

This clonotype was seen a few times. The rearrangement links TRBV5-5 to TRBJ1-4, with a tentative D call TRBD1 (6 bases). CDR1 SGHKS and CDR2 YYEKEE come from the germline V gene (reference sequence). The CDR3 is 14 amino acids. Trimming cost V 5 bases and J 4 bases, with 12 bases left between them. CDR3 amino acids: CASRTGHFNEKLFF. The DNA for the CDR3 is TGTGCCAGCAGGACGGGACACTTTAATGAAAAACTGTTTTTT. The entire variable domain, with the rest obtained from reference TRBV5-5 and TRBJ1-4, is as follows: DAGVTQSPTHLIKTRGQQVTLRCSPISGHKSVSWYQQVLGQGPQFIFQYYEKEERGRGNFPDRFSARQFPNYSSELNVNALLLGDSALYLCASRTGHFNEKLFFGSGTQLSVL.

The rearrangement joins TRBV18 to TRBJ2-7, with D perhaps matching TRBD1 or TRBD2 (6 bases each). Trimming took 3 bases from V and 6 from J, leaving 21 bases between them. The CDR3 contains 16 residues. CDR1 is KGHSH and CDR2 is LQKENI in the germline V gene. The CDR3 protein is CASSPSEGGTAGEQYF. The CDR3 DNA sequence: TGTGCCAGCTCACCCAGCGAAGGGGGGACGGCTGGCGAGCAGTACTTC.

The J gene is TRBJ2-1, the V gene TRBV6-1; weak D call: TRBD2 (6 bases). Germline V gene sequence: CDR1 MNHNS, CDR2 SASEGT. The CDR3 spans 16 residues. V dropped 1 base and J dropped 3 bases, with 13 bases sitting between them. This CDR3 reads CASSEVGSGLYNEQFF. As DNA, the CDR3 is TGTGCCAGCAGTGAAGTCGGTAGCGGACTCTACAATGAGCAGTTCTTC.

In its sample, this clonotype was seen a few times. V usage is TRBV13 and J usage is TRBJ1-4; the D gene is possibly TRBD1 (6 bases). Germline V gene data show CDR1 as PRHDT and CDR2 as FYEKMQ (reference sequence). This CDR3 has 15 residues. V lost 3 bases, J lost 6 bases, and 14 bases lay in between. CDR3 in amino acids: CASSFGTGRHEKLFF. The DNA for the CDR3 is TGTGCCAGCAGCTTTGGAACAGGGCGTCATGAAAAACTGTTTTTT.

The chain uses TRBV7-9 and TRBJ2-5; D not resolved. CDR1 SEHNR and CDR2 FQNEAQ come from the germline V gene (reference sequence). The V end lost 1 base, the J end lost 5 bases, and 5 bases lay between the germline ends. The CDR3 is made up of 12 amino acids. DNA of the CDR3: TGTGCCAGCAGCTTAGTACTGGAGACCCAGTACTTC. Encoded protein: CASSLVLETQYF.

The J gene is TRBJ1-6, the V gene TRBV7-9, with TRBD1 matching over 8 bases. CDR1 and CDR2 (germline): SEHNR, FQNEAQ (reference sequence). The CDR3 spans 17 residues. Trimming removed 1 base from V and 2 bases from J; junction bases left unmatched: 4. This chain's CDR3 is CASSLGGQGAYNSPLHF. In DNA, the CDR3 is TGTGCCAGCAGCTTAGGAGGACAGGGAGCCTATAATTCACCCCTCCACTTT.

This clonotype showed up just once. The CDR3 here is CATSGGYTDTQYF. CDR3 coding DNA: TGTGCCACCTCGGGCGGATACACAGATACGCAGTATTTT. J is TRBJ2-3 and V is TRBV24-1, with D unresolved. The V gene's germline CDR1 is KGHDR and CDR2 SFDVKD. The CDR3 has 13 residues. Trimming shortened V by 9 bases and J by 2 bases, and 11 bases separated the two germline ends.

The chain is built from TRBV6-5 and TRBJ2-1; perhaps TRBD2 as D (6 bases). Trimming shortened V by 6 bases and J by 6 bases, and 15 bases separated the two germline ends. Germline V gene data show CDR1 as MNHEY and CDR2 as SVGAGI. The CDR3 covers 14 residues. The CDR3 protein is CASSWRIGSNEQFF. CDR3 DNA sequence: TGTGCCAGCAGCTGGAGGATCGGGAGCAATGAGCAGTTCTTC.

The V and J genes are TRBV7-9 and TRBJ2-5; D is perhaps TRBD2 (5 bases). The CDR3 totals 14 residues. CDR1 is SEHNR and CDR2 is FQNEAQ in the germline V gene (reference sequence). V dropped 8 bases and J dropped 2 bases, with 15 bases sitting between them. The CDR3 loop is CASSGELGQETQYF. CDR3 bases: TGTGCCAGCTCCGGGGAATTAGGTCAAGAGACCCAGTACTTC.

This clonotype has only a few counts. The chain couples TRBV25-1 to TRBJ2-5; no firm D call. Trimming took 0 bases from V and 2 from J, leaving 7 bases between them. The CDR3 is 14 amino acids. The V gene's germline CDR1 is MGHDK and CDR2 SYGVNS. The CDR3 here is CASSEYSGQETQYF. As DNA, the CDR3 is TGTGCCAGCAGTGAATACTCCGGACAAGAGACCCAGTACTTC.

This rearrangement joins TRBV9 to TRBJ1-1, with TRBD1 matching 7 bases. In germline, CDR1 is SGDLS, CDR2 YYNGEE. Unmatched junction bases numbered 3, after V lost 3 bases and J lost 1 base. There are 14 residues in the CDR3. The CDR3 nucleotides are TGTGCCAGCAGCGCCCGGACAGGGAACACTGAAGCTTTCTTT. Its protein is CASSARTGNTEAFF.